These 3 T cell receptor beta chains were sequenced from one sample in a study of blood T cell repertoires in COVID-19. Here immunoSEQ multiplex PCR was the method, and the copy in TCRdb shows in-frame clones only, minus some. Among under 250,000 clones listed, around 83% were seen once. Sequencing was carried out using peripheral blood. The receptors shown here come from a man aged 45 to 65 with active or convalescent COVID-19.

V is TRBV19 and J is TRBJ1-5, with a tentative D call TRBD1 (5 bases). The CDR3 has 14 residues. The ends were cut back, 4 bases at V and 5 bases at J, with 12 bases in the middle. The V gene's germline CDR1 is LNHDA and CDR2 SQIVND (reference sequence). As DNA, the CDR3 is TGTGCCAGTAGTACAGGATTGGGGCATCAGCCCCAGCATTTT. This sequence encodes CASSTGLGHQPQHF.

The CDR3 DNA reads TGTGCCAGCAGCGTAGTGGGGAGGACCGGGGAGCTGTTTTTT. It specifies CASSVVGRTGELFF. The chain uses TRBV9 and TRBJ2-2; TRBD2 is a possible D gene (6 bases). Germline CDR1 is SGDLS and CDR2 is YYNGEE. The CDR3 runs to 14 residues. V gave up 0 bases and J gave up 5 bases, with 8 bases separating them. Looking up the rest from reference TRBV9 and TRBJ2-2 gives the full variable domain: DSGVTQTPKHLITATGQRVTLRCSPRSGDLSVYWYQQSLDQGLQFLIQYYNGEERAKGNILERFSAQQFPDLHSELNLSSLELGDSALYFCASSVVGRTGELFFGEGSRLTVL.

The CDR3 reads CASSIGGLIDTQYF. CDR3 DNA: TGTGCCAGTAGTATAGGCGGCCTTATCGATACGCAGTATTTT. This chain links TRBV19 with TRBJ2-3; D uncertain. This CDR3 region has 14 residues. V dropped 1 base and J dropped 6 bases, with 11 bases sitting between them. In germline, CDR1 is LNHDA, CDR2 SQIVND (reference sequence). The variable domain in full, completed from reference TRBV19 and TRBJ2-3, reads DGGITQSPKYLFRKEGQNVTLSCEQNLNHDAMYWYRQDPGQGLRLIYYSQIVNDFQKGDIAEGYSVSREKKESFPLTVTSAQKNPTAFYLCASSIGGLIDTQYFGPGTRLTVL.